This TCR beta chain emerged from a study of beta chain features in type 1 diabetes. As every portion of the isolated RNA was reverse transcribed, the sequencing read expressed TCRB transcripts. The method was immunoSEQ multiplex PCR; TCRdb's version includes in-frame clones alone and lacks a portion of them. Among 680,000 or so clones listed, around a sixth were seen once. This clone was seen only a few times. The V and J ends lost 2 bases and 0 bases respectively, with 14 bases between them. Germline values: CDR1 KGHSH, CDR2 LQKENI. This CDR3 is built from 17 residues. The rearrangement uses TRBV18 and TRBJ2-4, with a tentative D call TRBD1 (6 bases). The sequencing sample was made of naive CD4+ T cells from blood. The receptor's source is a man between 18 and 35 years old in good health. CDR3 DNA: TGTGCCAGCTCACCATTCTTTGGGGGCGAAGCCAAAAACATTCAGTACTTC. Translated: CASSPFFGGEAKNIQYF.